A selection of T cell receptor beta chains follows, all from one sample in a study of early T cells in non-severe SARS-CoV-2 infection. TCRdb recomputed calls from the 5' RACE reads with MiXCR, one row per CDR3 protein. Among 70,000 to 85,000 distinct CDR3 sequences listed, about 12% were seen once. The sample comprised whole blood. These receptors were taken from an adult who was a healthcare worker with PCR-confirmed SARS-CoV-2 infection or an uninfected control (not recorded which). CDR3s include the opening cysteine and the closing phenylalanine or tryptophan. D genes are given only for firm matches. Clone size is given for some rows only: seen once, a few or many times, or a class if the clone is expanded.

>TRBV29-1|TRBJ2-1|TRBD1|few
TGCAGCATACCCTCCGGGACAGGGATACATGAGCAGTTCTTC
CSIPSGTGIHEQFF
>TRBV9|TRBJ2-3|TRBD2|many
TGTGCCAGCAGTGTAGATCCTAGCGGGAGGGCCATAGATACGCAGTATTTT
CASSVDPSGRAIDTQYF
>TRBV12-3/TRBV12-4|TRBJ2-6|NA|many
TGTGCCAGCACCCCTAAGCTACAGCCTGAACAGGCCAACGTCCTGACTTTC
CASTPKLQPEQANVLTF
>TRBV2|TRBJ2-2|NA|NA
TGTGCCAGCAGTGGGGACACCTCAACGAACACCGGGGAGCTGTTTTTT
CASSGDTSTNTGELFF
>TRBV7-9|TRBJ1-4|TRBD1|NA
TGTGCCAGCAGCCGGGACAGAAATGAAAAACTGTTTTTT
CASSRDRNEKLFF
>TRBV28|TRBJ2-1|NA|many
TGTGCCAGCAGTCCGCGGGCCTACAATGAGCAGTTCTTC
CASSPRAYNEQFF
>TRBV12-3/TRBV12-4|TRBJ1-4|NA|NA
TGTGCCAGCAGCTCAGGAGGGAGAACTAATGAAAAACTGTTTTTT
CASSSGGRTNEKLFF
>TRBV29-1|TRBJ1-1|NA|NA
TGCAGCGTTGTACTCTTGGGAGGCACTGAAGCTTTCTTT
CSVVLLGGTEAFF
>TRBV5-1|TRBJ2-7|TRBD2|few
TGCGCCAGCAGCTGGGGACTAGGGGGCGAGCAGTACTTC
CASSWGLGGEQYF
>TRBV6-5|TRBJ1-6|NA|many
TGTGCCAGCAGTTACTTACGGTCGAGCTCCTATAATTCACCCCTCCACTTT
CASSYLRSSSYNSPLHF
>TRBV7-3|TRBJ2-3|TRBD2|few
TGTGCCAGCAGCTTTGGACTAGCGGTTCTTCCGACAGATACGCAGTATTTT
CASSFGLAVLPTDTQYF
>TRBV7-9|TRBJ2-1|TRBD2|NA
TGTGCCAGCAGCTATCTAGCGGGAGGGTCCTACAATGAGCAGTTCTTC
CASSYLAGGSYNEQFF
>TRBV5-4|TRBJ2-1|TRBD2|many
TGTGCCAGCAGCTTGCCTAGCGGGAACGAGCAGTTCTTC
CASSLPSGNEQFF
>TRBV11-2|TRBJ2-3|TRBD2|few
TGTGCCAGCAGCCCGCAACTAGCGGGGATAACAGATACGCAGTATTTT
CASSPQLAGITDTQYF
>TRBV5-5|TRBJ2-7|NA|many
TGTGCCAGCAGCTTGGCGACAGCGACATACGAGCAGTACTTC
CASSLATATYEQYF
>TRBV5-1|TRBJ1-4|NA|few
TGCGCCAGCAGCTTTGCCAGGGCGGACGAAAAACTGTTTTTT
CASSFARADEKLFF
>TRBV4-2|TRBJ2-1|NA|NA
TGTGCCAGCAGCCAAGTCGGGGGATCTGAGCAGTTCTTC
CASSQVGGSEQFF
>TRBV5-5|TRBJ2-1|TRBD1|NA
TGTGCCAGCAGCCCCCGGGACAGGTACAATGAGCAGTTCTTC
CASSPRDRYNEQFF
>TRBV29-1|TRBJ2-7|TRBD2|NA
TGCAGCGTTGGCCCGGGAGGGGGGAGCGAGCAGTACTTC
CSVGPGGGSEQYF
>TRBV11-2|TRBJ2-7|TRBD2|few
TGTGCCAGCAGCTTAAGTTCCGGGGGGAGCTCCTACGAGCAGTACTTC
CASSLSSGGSSYEQYF
>TRBV15|TRBJ2-1|NA|many
TGTGCCACCAGCGTTCAAGCATGGGGCTCCTACAATGAGCAGTTCTTC
CATSVQAWGSYNEQFF
>TRBV27|TRBJ2-5|TRBD1|few
TGTGCCAGCAGATCCCGGGACAGTACATGGACCCAGTACTTC
CASRSRDSTWTQYF
>TRBV7-9|TRBJ2-1|NA|few
TGTGCCAGCAGCGTGGCCCAGGGTGGCAATGAGCAGTTCTTC
CASSVAQGGNEQFF
>TRBV7-9|TRBJ2-6|NA|many
TGTGCCAGCAGCCCTCAACCTTCCCACTCCGGCGAATCTGGGGCCAACGTCCTGACTTTC
CASSPQPSHSGESGANVLTF
>TRBV12-3/TRBV12-4|TRBJ1-1|NA|many
TGTGCCAGCAGGCAACAATCTCAGCCGAACACTGAAGCTTTCTTT
CASRQQSQPNTEAFF
>TRBV14|TRBJ2-7|NA|NA
TGTGCCAGCAGCCAAGAAATGGGGAACTCCTACGAGCAGTACTTC
CASSQEMGNSYEQYF
>TRBV18|TRBJ2-7|TRBD2|many
TGTGCCAGCTCTCGGTCTAGCGGGAGCCTCTACGAGCAGTACTTC
CASSRSSGSLYEQYF
>TRBV15|TRBJ2-6|NA|few
TGTGCCACCAGCACCAGGGCGTGGGGGGCCAACGTCCTGACTTTC
CATSTRAWGANVLTF
>TRBV4-2|TRBJ2-5|TRBD2|many
TGTGCCAGCAGTCGCACACGGACTAGCGGGGGGCGGGAGACCCAGTACTTC
CASSRTRTSGGRETQYF
>TRBV11-1|TRBJ2-3|NA|NA
TGTGCCAGCAGCCCAAACGGAGCGGCGCCTTTCACAGATACGCAGTATTTT
CASSPNGAAPFTDTQYF
>TRBV11-2|TRBJ2-3|NA|NA
TGTGCCAGCAGCTTAGACTGGGGTCCTACAGATACGCAGTATTTT
CASSLDWGPTDTQYF
>TRBV10-2|TRBJ1-5|NA|NA
TGCGCCAGCAGTGCATACCCTGCGGATCAGCCCCAGCATTTT
CASSAYPADQPQHF
>TRBV5-4|TRBJ1-4|NA|many
TGTGCCAGCAGCCTAGGCAATGAAAAACTGTTTTTT
CASSLGNEKLFF
>TRBV7-9|TRBJ2-1|NA|few
TGTGCCAGCAGCGCGACAGGCGGGTTTAAAGATGAGCAGTTCTTC
CASSATGGFKDEQFF
>TRBV9|TRBJ2-4|TRBD1|few
TGTGCCAGCAGCCCACGAGCCGGGACAGGGGGCCCCAAGGACATTCAGTACTTC
CASSPRAGTGGPKDIQYF
>TRBV5-1|TRBJ2-1|NA|many
TGCGCCAGCAGCTTGGGACGTGAGAGGGATGAGCAGTTCTTC
CASSLGRERDEQFF
>TRBV12-3/TRBV12-4|TRBJ1-3|NA|few
TGTGCCAGCAGTCGCTCTGGAAACACCATATATTTT
CASSRSGNTIYF
>TRBV6-5|TRBJ1-1|NA|NA
TGTGCCAGCAGTTACTCTCTCGGACGGGCGAACACTGAAGCTTTCTTT
CASSYSLGRANTEAFF
>TRBV2|TRBJ2-1|TRBD1|NA
TGTGCCAGCAGTGAGGACAGGGGCAGCTACAATGAGCAGTTCTTC
CASSEDRGSYNEQFF
>TRBV11-2|TRBJ1-6|NA|NA
TGTGCCAGCAGGCCCAGGAAATTGGATTCACCCCTCCACTTT
CASRPRKLDSPLHF
>TRBV5-6|TRBJ1-2|TRBD1|NA
TGTGCCAGCAGCTCTTCGGGACAGCTGAACTATGGCTACACCTTC
CASSSSGQLNYGYTF
>TRBV20-1|TRBJ2-5|TRBD2|few
TGCAGTGCCCTACGACTAGCGGGGGAGACCCAGTACTTC
CSALRLAGETQYF
>TRBV6-1|TRBJ2-1|NA|NA
TGTGCCAGCAGTGATGGTGGGCTGGGGCAGTTCTTC
CASSDGGLGQFF
>TRBV28|TRBJ2-7|TRBD1|many
TGTGCCAGCAGTCCGGGGACAGGGCCCTACGAGCAGTACTTC
CASSPGTGPYEQYF
>TRBV18|TRBJ2-1|TRBD2|few
TGTGCCAGCTCTCTCGGGACTAGCGGGAGTTCGGTCAATGAGCAGTTCTTC
CASSLGTSGSSVNEQFF
>TRBV3-1|TRBJ2-7|NA|few
TGTGCCAGCGGAAGGACAGCCTCTTACGAGCAGTACTTC
CASGRTASYEQYF
>TRBV7-9|TRBJ2-1|NA|NA
TGTGCCAGCAGCTTAGCGGTCTCTAGTTGGGCCAATGAGCAGTTCTTC
CASSLAVSSWANEQFF
>TRBV19|TRBJ1-2|TRBD1|many
TGTGCCAGTCTGGACAGGGGTATTCAGGGCTACACCTTC
CASLDRGIQGYTF
>TRBV28|TRBJ2-1|TRBD2|few
TGTGCCAGCAACCTTAGCGGGAGAGGGAACAATGAGCAGTTCTTC
CASNLSGRGNNEQFF
>TRBV6-5|TRBJ2-2|NA|many
TGTGCCAGCAGGCGCGACACCGGGGAGCTGTTTTTT
CASRRDTGELFF
>TRBV6-5|TRBJ1-1|TRBD1|few
TGTGCCAGCAGTGCCGGGACAGGGGTAGGTGAAGCTTTCTTT
CASSAGTGVGEAFF
>TRBV28|TRBJ1-2|NA|few
TGTGCCAGCAGTTTGAGAGGGGACTATGGCTACACCTTC
CASSLRGDYGYTF
>TRBV5-1|TRBJ1-4|TRBD1|many
TGCGCCAGCAGGCGCGGGACAGGGACCCCGGCGGATGAAAAACTGTTTTTT
CASRRGTGTPADEKLFF
>TRBV18|TRBJ2-4|TRBD1|many
TGTGCCAGCTCACCACCCACAGGGGGCCGGAACATTCAGTACTTC
CASSPPTGGRNIQYF
>TRBV12-3/TRBV12-4|TRBJ1-1|NA|NA
TGTGCCAGCATGATAAGTCCCATGAACACTGAAGCTTTCTTT
CASMISPMNTEAFF
>TRBV20-1|TRBJ2-7|NA|few
TGCAGTGCTAGTTTGGGGGGCACTTCCTACGAGCAGTACTTC
CSASLGGTSYEQYF
>TRBV3-1|TRBJ1-1|NA|many
TGTGCCAGCAGCCGGACAGTGGAAAACACTGAAGCTTTCTTT
CASSRTVENTEAFF